The clone carrying this T cell receptor (beta chain) was counted ten times or more. The data were obtained in a study of T cells in Graves' hyperthyroidism and ophthalmopathy. RNA transcripts yielded amplified TCR beta CDR3 regions. The primer set for the first-round RT-PCR of the TCR CDR3 was HTBI. MiXCR, applied by TCRdb to the multiplex PCR reads, yields one record per CDR3 protein. The table includes some 400,000 distinct CDR3 sequences, approximately 19% detected once. The sequence was obtained from a woman aged 18 to 35 with Graves' hyperthyroidism. Sequencing was performed on blood.

The CDR3 region has the DNA TGTGCCAGCTCAAACAGTCGAGGTCAGCCCCAGCATTTT. As protein: CASSNSRGQPQHF. This chain links TRBV18 with TRBJ1-5; D remains ambiguous. V gave up 5 bases and J gave up 6 bases, with 11 bases separating them. CDR1 is KGHSH, CDR2 LQKENI, per germline. The CDR3 is 13 residues long.